The clone carrying this T cell receptor (beta chain) was seen more than once but under ten times. Antigen unknown. Clones were read by immunoSEQ multiplex PCR, and TCRdb kept only the in-frame ones, dropping some. The sample has approximately 19,000 clones, less than 30% seen once. Treatment meaning: randomized to nivolumab then ipilimumab (arm A) or the reverse (arm B). The data belong to a study of sequential checkpoint blockade in melanoma. Across the study: After both sequences, patients received maintenance nivolumab. About two dozen patients had matched tumor biopsies before treatment and at week 13 after nivolumab or ipilimumab alone.

Study-wide findings and caveats: Response in arm A was associated with pretreatment TIL clonality.

V trimming: 6 bases; J trimming: 0 bases; junction bases outside the gene matches: 8. Germline V gives CDR1 MNHGY, CDR2 SAAAGT. The CDR3 covers 16 residues. The sample was tumor tissue (inferred from file names), taken from a patient given nivolumab and ipilimumab in sequence. The receptor's source is a human donor with melanoma. The chain links TRBV6-8 to TRBJ2-3; 8 nucleotides align to TRBD2. The CDR3 sequence: CASRNREGGSTDTQYF. CDR3 DNA: TGTGCCAGCAGAAACCGGGAGGGGGGGAGCACAGATACGCAGTATTTT.